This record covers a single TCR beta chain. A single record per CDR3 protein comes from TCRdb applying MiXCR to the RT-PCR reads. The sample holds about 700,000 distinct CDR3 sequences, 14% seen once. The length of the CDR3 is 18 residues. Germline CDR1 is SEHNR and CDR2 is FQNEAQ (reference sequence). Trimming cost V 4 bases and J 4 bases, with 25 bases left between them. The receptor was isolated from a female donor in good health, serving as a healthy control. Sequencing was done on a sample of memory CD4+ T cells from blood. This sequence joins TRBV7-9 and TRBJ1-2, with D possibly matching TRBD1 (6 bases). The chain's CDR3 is CASSSYSRTGPRGYGYTF. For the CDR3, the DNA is TGTGCCAGCAGCTCCTACTCCCGAACAGGGCCCAGGGGCTATGGCTACACCTTC.